The sequence of this T cell receptor beta chain was determined in a study of CD8+CD57+ T cells in acquired aplastic anemia. TCR beta VDJ combinations and CDR3 sequences were profiled from genomic DNA. TCRdb reprocessed the reads with MiXCR, giving one entry per CDR3 protein. This sample has approximately 190,000 distinct CDR3 sequences, with around 47% found just once. Study-wide results and limits: Twenty-nine CD8+ CDR3 sequences were shared between patients and controls.

Patients included in sequencing had previously demonstrated CD8+CD57+ cell expansion by flow cytometry. Among the patients, all had severe acquired aplastic anemia. Patients were treatment-naive when blood was sampled. Comment on this clonotype: Its target is unknown.

This sequence originates from a human donor with aplastic anemia. Sequenced input: sorted CD4+, CD8+, or CD8+CD57+ T cells (not recorded which) from PBMCs.

The CDR3 nucleotides are TGTGCCAGCAGTGTGGGACAGGGGGCCGATGGCTACACCTTC. Encoded protein: CASSVGQGADGYTF. This chain connects TRBV2 to TRBJ1-2, with 12 bases fitting TRBD1. After removal of 4 bases from V and 6 bases from J, the junction contained 3 bases not matched to a gene. This CDR3 contains 14 residues. In germline, CDR1 is SNHLY, CDR2 FYNNEI.